This TCR beta chain was captured in a study of shared clonotypes between healthy human individuals. Division of CD4+ cells produced a CD45RA+ naive subset and a CD45RA-negative memory subset. V gave up 0 bases and J gave up 6 bases; unmatched junction bases: 7. This CDR3 is 17 amino acids long. The V gene's germline CDR1 is KGHSH and CDR2 LQKENI. TCRdb's table, derived via immunoSEQ multiplex PCR, lists solely in-frame clones and lacks some. The table has some 1.5 million clones, around 95% seen once. This clone has a single count. The chain links TRBV18 to TRBJ2-1; 11 bases are shared with TRBD2. The sequence came from a man aged 30 to 39 in good health. Sequencing was carried out using naive CD4+ T cells sorted from blood. Subset described: CD45RA+ positively selected. The CDR3 reads CASSPPAGTSGSNEQFF. As DNA, the CDR3 is TGTGCCAGCTCACCACCCGCCGGGACTAGCGGAAGCAATGAGCAGTTCTTC.